The present entry profiles one T cell receptor beta chain with its context. The sample originates from a study of blood T cell repertoires in COVID-19. Study-level background: PBMCs, B-cell-depleted T cells, or T cells provided the cDNA or gDNA that made up the material.

V was trimmed by 2 bases and J by 5 bases, leaving 9 bases between them. CDR1 KGHSH and CDR2 LQKENI come from the germline V gene. The CDR3 is 13 amino acids. Per the authors' pipeline: The assay estimated nucleated cells by amplifying reference gene primers. Clones were sequenced by immunoSEQ multiplex PCR, and TCRdb holds only the in-frame ones, with some missing. V and J calls plus clone size are reproduced from that table; the DNA served to infer D and trimming. The sample contains about 250,000 clones, 65% to 85% of which appear only once. This sequence was found in a man aged 35-49 years with active or convalescent COVID-19. Sequencing was performed on peripheral blood. The V and J genes are TRBV18 and TRBJ1-1, with no clear D. Here the CDR3 DNA reads TGTGCCAGCTCACCAATATCCGGGACTGAAGCTTTCTTT. Translated, it gives CASSPISGTEAFF. Variable domain in full (rest from reference TRBV18 and TRBJ1-1): NAGVMQNPRHLVRRRGQEARLRCSPMKGHSHVYWYRQLPEEGLKFMVYLQKENIIDESGMPKERFSAEFPKEGPSILRIQQVVRGDSAAYFCASSPISGTEAFFGQGTRLTVV.